This T cell receptor (beta chain) comes out of a study of synovial regulatory T cells in juvenile arthritis. Across the whole study: A few patients were therapy-naive; 6 or 7 received methotrexate alone.

CDR1 MNHEY and CDR2 SVGAGI come from the germline V gene. The CDR3 is 14 residues long. DNA for this receptor is not on file. Eleven-patient cohort: some eleven active juvenile idiopathic arthritis patients, 3 polyarticular, 8 oligoarticular. TCRdb's table, derived via immunoSEQ multiplex PCR, lists solely in-frame clones and lacks some. This table holds around 9,600 clones. The gene calls are TRBV6-5 and TRBJ2-7; TCRdb reports TRBD2, a call that lacks DNA to check it against. Sequencing was performed on Treg cells from blood. This sample's subset: remaining (HLA-DR-negative) circulating blood Treg cells. This sequence originates from a donor younger than 35 with juvenile idiopathic arthritis. The CDR3 loop reads CASSTRGGGYEQYF.